This T cell receptor (beta chain) is from a study of T cells in Graves' hyperthyroidism and ophthalmopathy (dated by TCRdb to the late 2010s). At the level of the whole study: Peripheral blood was collected at initial diagnosis, before any treatment. To identify distinguishing TCR V-J signatures, a discovery cohort of 90 to 100 patients was used, comprising some 43 with Graves' ophthalmopathy and approximately 58 with stable Graves' hyperthyroidism. Whether ophthalmopathy could be predicted prospectively was tested in an independent validation cohort made up of under 20 hyperthyroidism patients plus 17 patients who later progressed to ophthalmopathy. The approximately 90 discovery patients were divided at random into training and test sets in a 7:3 ratio. In addition, the study compared T-cell repertoires in thyroid tissue and in blood from several Graves' hyperthyroidism patients. Following sampling, methimazole starting at 30 mg daily was given to hyperthyroidism patients, and high-dose intravenous methylprednisolone was given to ophthalmopathy patients. According to the paper, TCR Vbeta CDR3 sequencing was carried out on approximately 140 peripheral blood samples, which came from 40 to 45 ophthalmopathy, around 75 hyperthyroidism and approximately 17 progressor patients. Results the study describes overall, beyond this receptor: Most expanded thyroid clonotypes (frequency above 0.001) were also found in blood, which suggests that blood repertoires may mirror thyroid immune responses. Sample size was not statistically predetermined, and blinding of investigators to group allocation was not performed. A 13 V-J signature model separated ophthalmopathy from stable hyperthyroidism, with 87.88% sensitivity and roughly 81% specificity in cross-validation and 80%/75% in testing. In validation, progression to ophthalmopathy was predicted by the model with 55% to 71% sensitivity and roughly 76% specificity, a median of approximately 6.5 months before onset.

The TCR beta CDR3 regions were amplified from RNA transcripts. For the first round of RT-PCR on the TCR CDR3, the HTBI primer set was used together with the Qiagen OneStep RT-PCR kit. A second multiplex PCR round built the libraries, followed by size selection and purification. Sequencing of the libraries was done on an Illumina HiSeq2000 using paired-end 100 bp reads. The original pipeline was this. SOAPnuke was used to process the raw data, with reads discarded if the reads contained adapters or uncalled bases, had a mean Phred below 15, or lacked an exact constant-primer or identifier match. COPE v1.2.5 was used to merge high-quality paired reads, and clonotypes were defined as unique nucleotide sequences. MiTCR v1.1 was used to align the clonotypes against IMGT TRBV, TRBD and TRBJ reference segments. Only V-J combinations with frequency above 0.0001, covering 99.2% of repertoires, were analysed. The TCS score was defined as the ratio of F50 (clonal expansion) to E x V (chaos), calculated using BLOSUM62-based TCRdist between CDR3 peptides within each V-J. Welch's t-statistics and random forest reduced roughly 500 V-J features to 13, which were used in a naive Bayes classifier (R e1071). The raw public data were reprocessed by TCRdb itself: fastp quality trimming at Q25, MiXCR clonotype calling, in-frame beta chains only. Rows are unified per CDR3 protein, each entry keeping the most common DNA and genes. TCRdb's processing, not the study's, gives the V and J calls here. The sample data list about 640,000 distinct CDR3 sequences, and more than 20% of these were observed just once. Clones ranked in the top ten supply over 30% of the sample.

This clonotype has a handful of counts. This clone's antigen is unknown. Qualities for individual bases were not recorded, and no much larger clone is one base off. The CDR3 covers 13 residues, taking in both the cysteine and the phenylalanine. Only the CDR3 portion is preserved as DNA: 39 bases, with reading frame beginning at the first base. CDR1 LNHDA and CDR2 SQIVND were looked up in the germline V gene (reference sequence). Relative to germline, V is 5 bases shorter and J is 4 bases shorter, with 12 bases between their ends. Ophthalmopathy patients had moderately to severely active disease, Clinical Activity Score of at least 3, NOSPECS grade of at least 4, and duration under 3 months. Exclusion was applied to patients with uncontrolled infections, other autoimmune diseases, pregnancy or lactation. Diagnoses were based on clinical symptoms, serum thyroxine and TRAb, thyroid ultrasound and orbital computed tomography. PBMCs were separated from approximately 9.9 ml of fresh peripheral blood using Ficoll-Paque density gradient centrifugation. Total RNA was extracted with Trizol reagent, and quality was checked on an Agilent 2100 Bioanalyzer.

The origin of this receptor is a man in his thirties or forties with Graves' ophthalmopathy. The chain is encoded by TRBV19 joined to TRBJ2-7, with the D gene not confidently named. The sample comprised blood. The CDR3 sequence is CASSPGAWYEQYF. The sequence in DNA is TGTGCCAGTAGTCCAGGAGCTTGGTACGAGCAGTACTTC.